A selection of T cell receptor beta chains follows, all from one sample in a study of CD4 T cells in relation to SARS-CoV-2 and coronaviruses. These receptors are not linked to any known antigen. TCRdb keeps only in-frame clones here, not all; method: immunoSEQ multiplex PCR. The table has about 37,000 clones, roughly 84% seen once. Material: naive CD4+ T cells from PBMCs, cultured in vitro. These receptors were obtained from an adult with COVID-19. Both conserved end residues are part of each CDR3. The D gene is left open where the match is weak. A row's size may be missing; if present it is once, few, many or a size class.

D gene	V gene	clone size	J gene	CDR3 protein	CDR3 DNA
TRBD1	TRBV27	-	TRBJ2-6	CASSSLDRGSRGANVLTF	TGTGCCAGCAGTTCCCTGGACAGGGGGTCTAGGGGGGCCAACGTCCTGACTTTC
TRBD1	TRBV10-2	-	TRBJ1-2	CASRPQGVGGYTF	TGCGCCAGCAGGCCGCAGGGGGTCGGTGGCTACACCTTC
TRBD2	TRBV6-5	few	TRBJ2-7	CASSYSVASGYEQYF	TGTGCCAGCAGTTACTCGGTGGCTAGCGGCTACGAGCAGTACTTC
-	TRBV7-9	few	TRBJ2-1	CASSTDIGTPLGNEQFF	TGTGCCAGCAGCACCGATATCGGGACCCCTTTGGGCAATGAGCAGTTCTTC
-	TRBV7-9	-	TRBJ1-4	CASSVDREKLFF	TGTGCCAGCAGCGTCGACAGGGAAAAACTGTTTTTT
-	TRBV6-2/TRBV6-3	-	TRBJ2-3	CASRWTSTDTQYF	TGTGCCAGCCGTTGGACTAGCACAGATACGCAGTATTTT
-	TRBV2	-	TRBJ2-3	CASSFLTTTDTQYF	TGTGCCAGCAGTTTTCTTACCACCACAGATACGCAGTATTTT
-	TRBV18	-	TRBJ2-2	CASSPGVRGELFF	TGTGCCAGCTCACCAGGGGTCCGCGGGGAGCTGTTTTTT
TRBD2	TRBV18	-	TRBJ2-1	CASLGAGERNEQFF	TGTGCCAGCCTGGGAGCGGGAGAACGTAATGAGCAGTTCTTC
TRBD2	TRBV10-3	-	TRBJ2-3	CAISGTSGKYF	TGTGCCATCAGTGGGACTAGCGGGAAGTATTTT